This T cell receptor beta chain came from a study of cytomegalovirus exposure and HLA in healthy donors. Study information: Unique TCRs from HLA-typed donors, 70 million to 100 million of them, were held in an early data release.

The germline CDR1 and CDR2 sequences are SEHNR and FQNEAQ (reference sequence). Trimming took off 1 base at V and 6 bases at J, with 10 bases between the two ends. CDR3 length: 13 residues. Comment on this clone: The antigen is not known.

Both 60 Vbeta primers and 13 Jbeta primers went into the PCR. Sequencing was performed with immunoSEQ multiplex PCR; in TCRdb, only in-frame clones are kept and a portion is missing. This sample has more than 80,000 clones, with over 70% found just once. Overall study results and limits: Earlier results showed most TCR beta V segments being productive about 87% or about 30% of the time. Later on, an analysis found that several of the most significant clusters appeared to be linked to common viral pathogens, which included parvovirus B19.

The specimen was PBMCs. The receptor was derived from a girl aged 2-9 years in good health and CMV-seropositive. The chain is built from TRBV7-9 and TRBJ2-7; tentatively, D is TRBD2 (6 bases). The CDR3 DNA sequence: TGTGCCAGCAGCTTAGTTGGGGGGAGCGAGCAGTACTTC. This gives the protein CASSLVGGSEQYF.